A single sample is the source of the 20 T cell receptor beta chains below, sequenced in a study of T-cell memory formation after mild COVID-19. TCRdb processed the 5' RACE reads anew with MiXCR; each CDR3 protein has one entry. The sample lists 130,000 to 150,000 distinct CDR3 sequences, approximately 6% occurring once. The sequencing input was PBMCs or a T cell subset sorted from them (not recorded which). The receptors come from an adult woman who had mild COVID-19 (a few samples of this study predate the infection). Cell type and time point are not known.

This clonotype has a handful of counts. This chain joins TRBV3-1 and TRBJ2-5; 7 bases agree with TRBD1. The CDR3 contains 16 residues. Germline values: CDR1 LGHDT, CDR2 YNNKEL (reference sequence). Unmatched junction bases numbered 14, after V lost 5 bases and J lost 5 bases. CDR3 DNA sequence: TGTGCCAGCAGCGCAAGTTATACAGGGGTAGGGGAGACCCAGTACTTC. Translation gives CASSASYTGVGETQYF.

This clonotype was found many times. The rearrangement links TRBV10-3 to TRBJ2-5; D may correspond to TRBD1 or TRBD2 (6 bases each). The V end lost 2 bases, the J end lost 13 bases, and 20 bases lay between the germline ends. CDR3 length: 14 amino acids. Germline V lookup: CDR1 ENHRY, CDR2 SYGVKD. This CDR3 is CAISEDSRGGPLYF. The CDR3 DNA reads as TGTGCCATCAGTGAGGATTCTAGAGGGGGGCCCTTGTACTTC.

This clonotype was observed a handful of times. The chain is built from TRBV20-1 and TRBJ2-7; D remains unclear. Germline loops: CDR1 DFQATT, CDR2 SNEGSKA (reference sequence). V dropped 6 bases and J dropped 0 bases, with 12 bases sitting between them. This CDR3 comprises 13 residues. The CDR3 DNA is TGCAGTGCCGAAAAGCGAGCCTCCTACGAGCAGTACTTC. Residues: CSAEKRASYEQYF.

This clonotype was observed many times. V and J are TRBV9 and TRBJ2-2; TRBD1 is a possible D gene (6 bases). Trimming removed 4 bases at V and 5 bases at J, with 21 bases between. The CDR3 spans 17 residues. Germline V gene sequence: CDR1 SGDLS, CDR2 YYNGEE. CDR3 loop: CASSTHGGGHSTGELFF. In DNA, the CDR3 is TGTGCCAGCAGCACTCATGGTGGGGGACACTCTACCGGGGAGCTGTTTTTT. The whole variable domain, remainder taken from reference TRBV9 and TRBJ2-2, is DSGVTQTPKHLITATGQRVTLRCSPRSGDLSVYWYQQSLDQGLQFLIQYYNGEERAKGNILERFSAQQFPDLHSELNLSSLELGDSALYFCASSTHGGGHSTGELFFGEGSRLTVL.

This clonotype occurred many times. The V and J genes are TRBV29-1 and TRBJ2-5; 10 bases align to TRBD1. There are 14 residues in the CDR3. Germline CDR1 SQVTM, CDR2 ANQGSEA. With 1 base clipped from V and 4 bases from J, the junction kept 3 bases outside the gene matches. CDR3 loop: CSVEGTGGPETQYF. In nucleotides, the CDR3 is TGCAGCGTTGAAGGGACAGGGGGACCAGAGACCCAGTACTTC. Based on the CDR3 plus reference TRBV29-1 and TRBJ2-5, the full variable domain is SAVISQKPSRDICQRGTSLTIQCQVDSQVTMMFWYRQQPGQSLTLIATANQGSEATYESGFVIDKFPISRPNLTFSTLTVSNMSPEDSSIYLCSVEGTGGPETQYFGPGTRLLVL.

This clonotype was seen a handful of times. The rearrangement uses TRBV2 and TRBJ1-1; D not certain. Germline V lookup: CDR1 SNHLY, CDR2 FYNNEI. This CDR3 is 15 amino acids long. V gave up 5 bases and J gave up 0 bases, with 13 bases separating them. The CDR3 nucleotides are TGTGCCAGCAGTACTTACTCAGCCATGAACACTGAAGCTTTCTTT. The encoded protein is CASSTYSAMNTEAFF.

This clonotype was recorded a few times. The V call is TRBV29-1, the J call TRBJ1-1; 7 bases are a match to TRBD1. There are 12 residues in the CDR3. Germline CDR1 is SQVTM and CDR2 is ANQGSEA. Losses at the gene ends were 4 bases for V and 7 bases for J; bases not matched to a gene: 6. In nucleotides, the CDR3 is TGCAGCGTTGGCCTTGGACAGGTTGAAGCTTTCTTT. It encodes CSVGLGQVEAFF. Based on the CDR3 plus reference TRBV29-1 and TRBJ1-1, the full variable domain is SAVISQKPSRDICQRGTSLTIQCQVDSQVTMMFWYRQQPGQSLTLIATANQGSEATYESGFVIDKFPISRPNLTFSTLTVSNMSPEDSSIYLCSVGLGQVEAFFGQGTRLTVV.

The chain uses TRBV4-1 and TRBJ2-7, with D perhaps TRBD1 or TRBD2 (5 bases each). The CDR3 runs 16 residues. The germline V gene encodes CDR1 MGHRA and CDR2 YSYEKL. V was shortened by 1 base and J by 2 bases, with 15 bases between the two germline ends. The CDR3 DNA reads TGCGCCAGCAGCCAAGGGGGGTGGGCAACCCCCTACGAGCAGTACTTC. Its protein is CASSQGGWATPYEQYF.

The table lists this clonotype with many counts. The rearrangement links TRBV20-1 to TRBJ2-3; 14 bases are a match to TRBD2. The CDR3 loop spans 15 amino acids. Germline V gene sequence: CDR1 DFQATT, CDR2 SNEGSKA (reference sequence). The J segment lost 3 bases and the V segment lost 5 bases, leaving 4 bases of the junction unmatched. The CDR3 here is CSAGTSGGITDTQYF. The CDR3 nucleotides are TGCAGTGCTGGGACTAGCGGGGGTATTACAGATACGCAGTATTTT.

The chain recombines TRBV7-8 with TRBJ1-1; 7 bases are a match to TRBD1. The CDR3 length is 17 residues. The V gene's germline CDR1 is SGHVS and CDR2 FQNEAQ. Trimming cost V 4 bases and J 2 bases; bases outside gene matches: 13. CDR3 in DNA: TGTGCCAGCAGCTCCGGATACGGACAGGCTCCAAACACTGAAGCTTTCTTT. This sequence encodes CASSSGYGQAPNTEAFF.

In its sample, this clonotype was seen many times. The J gene is TRBJ2-3, the V gene TRBV18; 14 bases line up with TRBD2. V was pared by 0 bases and J by 1 base, with 0 bases of the junction left unmatched. Germline CDR1 and CDR2: KGHSH and LQKENI. The CDR3 consists of 17 residues. The CDR3 region is CASSPPGLAGGTDTQYF. Here the CDR3 DNA reads TGTGCCAGCTCACCACCGGGACTAGCGGGGGGCACAGATACGCAGTATTTT.

In its sample, this clonotype was seen many times. The chain uses TRBV7-9 and TRBJ1-4; no reliable D call. This CDR3 comprises 16 residues. The V end was cut by 5 bases, the J end by 0 bases, with 13 bases between. CDR1 is SEHNR and CDR2 is FQNEAQ in the germline V gene (reference sequence). CDR3 protein: CASSMGKQPTNEKLFF. Here the CDR3 DNA reads TGTGCCAGCAGCATGGGGAAACAACCAACTAATGAAAAACTGTTTTTT.

The rearrangement joins TRBV7-9 to TRBJ1-5, with 7 bases that match TRBD1. Germline V CDR1 and CDR2: SEHNR, FQNEAQ (reference sequence). This CDR3 is built from 15 residues. V dropped 4 bases and J dropped 0; count of bases not matched to a gene: 3. The CDR3 DNA reads as TGTGCCAGCAGCTCGGGACAGAATAGCAATCAGCCCCAGCATTTT. Residues: CASSSGQNSNQPQHF.

The sample holds many counts of this clonotype. The rearrangement links TRBV4-2 to TRBJ1-2, with TRBD1 identical over 7 bases. Germline V CDR1 and CDR2: LGHNA, YNFKEQ. There are 16 residues in the CDR3. J gave up 1 base and V 4 bases, and 9 bases lay outside the gene matches. CDR3 DNA: TGTGCCAGCAGCCCAACTCGACAGGGTTATAACTATGGCTACACCTTC. This translates into CASSPTRQGYNYGYTF.

This clonotype turned up a few times. The V gene is TRBV5-1, the J gene TRBJ2-3; TRBD2 matches 7 bases. Trimming took 3 bases from V and 1 from J; bases not matched to a gene: 5. Germline lookup yields CDR1 SGHRS and CDR2 YFSETQ. The CDR3 runs 15 residues. CDR3 sequence reads: CASSWGSGGTDTQYF. Written as DNA, the CDR3 is TGCGCCAGCAGCTGGGGCAGCGGGGGCACAGATACGCAGTATTTT.

In its sample, this clonotype was seen many times. The rearrangement uses TRBV29-1 and TRBJ1-1; D is perhaps TRBD1 (6 bases). The CDR3 spans 15 residues. Germline loops: CDR1 SQVTM, CDR2 ANQGSEA. Trimming cost V 5 bases and J 5 bases, with 21 bases left between them. The CDR3 here is CSVSGPGTPNTEAFF. As DNA, the CDR3 is TGCAGCGTTTCTGGCCCCGGGACACCGAATACTGAAGCTTTCTTT.

Many counts were recorded for this clonotype. The chain links TRBV25-1 to TRBJ2-1, with D possibly being TRBD1 (5 bases). The germline V and J ends were trimmed by 5 bases and 8 bases, with 13 bases remaining between them. The CDR3 loop spans 13 amino acids. CDR1 MGHDK and CDR2 SYGVNS come from the germline V gene. This CDR3 reads CASSHSQGHEQFF. The CDR3 DNA reads as TGTGCCAGCAGTCATTCGCAGGGCCATGAGCAGTTCTTC.

This clonotype was picked up many times. CDR3 in amino acids: CSARGLAGGPPQYF. CDR3 in DNA: TGCAGTGCTAGGGGACTAGCGGGGGGGCCGCCCCAGTACTTC. The V gene is TRBV20-1, the J gene TRBJ2-5; 16 positions agree with TRBD2. This CDR3 has 14 amino acids. Looked up from germline, CDR1 is DFQATT and CDR2 is SNEGSKA (reference sequence). J was trimmed by 9 bases and V by 3 bases; bases with no gene match: 4.

This chain joins TRBV7-9 and TRBJ2-1, with 9 bases matching TRBD2. V lost 4 bases, J lost 8 bases, and 15 bases stayed unmatched. Germline CDR1 and CDR2: SEHNR and FQNEAQ (reference sequence). This CDR3 has 17 residues. The CDR3 here is CASSSLGGLAGTDEQFF. The CDR3 region has the DNA TGTGCCAGCAGCTCCCTTGGCGGGCTAGCGGGAACGGATGAGCAGTTCTTC.

This clonotype was counted a few times. The chain joins TRBV1 to TRBJ2-1; no check of the table's D call, TRBD2, against the DNA was made. TRBV1 is classified as a pseudogene. This CDR3 has 13 amino acids. The CDR3 loop reads CTSSLTPAEEQFF. The CDR3 DNA sequence: TGCACCAGCAGCCTAACACCAGCGGAAGAGCAGTTCTTC.